This TCR beta chain emerged from a study of tissue T cells after allogeneic stem cell transplantation. About the study: Pathologist review favored tissue samples showing histologically apparent lymphocytes.

Notes on this clone: The junction and the germline gene differ at one end; a read error may be behind it.

The CDR3 length is 18 residues. Germline CDR1 reads LGHDT; CDR2 reads YNNKEL (reference sequence). Assay used: immunoSEQ multiplex PCR; TCRdb lists only in-frame clones, some missing. The sample carries more than 600 clones, roughly 63% recorded once. This chain uses TRBV3-1 (or the pseudogene TRBV3-2) with TRBJ2-3; 8 bases agree with TRBD2. This clonotype was obtained from a male patient older than 55 with steroid-refractory graft-versus-host disease after an allogeneic stem cell transplant. Among the T cells, some may be from the graft donor. The material sequenced was liver tissue, taken at autopsy. The CDR3 loop is CASSQGRGTSLQHRYAVF. CDR3 DNA sequence: TGTGCCAGCAGCCAAGGGAGAGGGACTAGTCTTCAGCACAGATACGCAGTATTT.